The 23 T cell receptor beta chains below all came from one sample that was sequenced in a study of blood T cell repertoires in COVID-19. Measured with immunoSEQ multiplex PCR; TCRdb has only the in-frame clones, and not every one. Here the sample spans about 240,000 clones, more than 75% being singletons. Sequencing was carried out using peripheral blood. The receptors come from a woman aged 25 to 39 who had recovered from COVID-19.

V is TRBV5-6 and J is TRBJ2-7, with D possibly TRBD2 on 6 matching bases. The CDR3 loop spans 13 amino acids. The germline V gene has CDR1 SGHDT and CDR2 YYEEEE. Between the trimmed V and J ends, which lost 4 bases and 2 bases, there was a span of 10 bases. The CDR3 spells CASSPTGAYEQYF. The CDR3 nucleotides read TGTGCCAGCAGCCCGACGGGGGCCTACGAGCAGTACTTC. Looking up the rest from reference TRBV5-6 and TRBJ2-7 gives the full variable domain: DAGVTQSPTHLIKTRGQQVTLRCSPKSGHDTVSWYQQALGQGPQFIFQYYEEEERQRGNFPDRFSGHQFPNYSSELNVNALLLGDSALYLCASSPTGAYEQYFGPGTRLTVT.

This clone occurred once. The gene calls are TRBV2 and TRBJ1-6; perhaps TRBD1 as D (6 bases). Looked up from germline, CDR1 is SNHLY and CDR2 is FYNNEI. The V gene lost 6 bases and the J gene lost 11 bases, with 20 bases spanning the gap. CDR3 size: 15 residues. CDR3 in amino acids: CASSERGGGFTPLHF. For the CDR3, the DNA is TGTGCCAGCAGCGAGAGAGGGGGGGGTTTTACACCCCTCCACTTT.

J is TRBJ2-7 and V is TRBV6-2 or TRBV6-3, with TRBD1 as a possible D gene (8 bases). This CDR3 has 16 amino acids. Germline V lookup: CDR1 MNHEY, CDR2 SVGEGT. V was trimmed by 2 bases and J by 7 bases, leaving 21 bases between them. The CDR3, as DNA: TGTGCCAGCAGTTACCCGGGACAGGCCGGCGGGGGAGAGCAGTACTTC. It encodes CASSYPGQAGGGEQYF.

This chain connects TRBV21-1 to TRBJ2-2; TRBD1, the table's D call, was not compared with the DNA. TRBV21-1 is labeled a pseudogene. The CDR3 is made up of 18 amino acids. The CDR3 loop is CASSNSRTGNSNTGELFF. In DNA form, the CDR3 reads TGTGCCAGCAGCAATTCCAGGACAGGGAATTCGAACACCGGGGAGCTGTTTTTT.

The J gene is TRBJ1-6, the V gene TRBV6-5; 7 nucleotides match TRBD1. Looked up from germline, CDR1 is MNHEY and CDR2 is SVGAGI. This CDR3 spans 15 amino acids. With 6 bases clipped from V and 7 bases from J, the junction kept 9 bases outside the gene matches. The CDR3 region is CASRDYRGSNSPLHF. In DNA, the CDR3 is TGTGCCAGCAGGGATTACAGGGGATCGAATTCACCCCTCCACTTT.

The CDR3 region has the DNA TGTGCCTGGAGCGAGGGGGACAGAGCTTACAATGAGCAGTTCTTC. Residues: CAWSEGDRAYNEQFF. The V gene is TRBV30, the J gene TRBJ2-1; TRBD1 agrees at 7 bases. Germline V gene data show CDR1 as GTSNPN and CDR2 as SVGIG (reference sequence). Unmatched junction bases numbered 9, after V lost 3 bases and J lost 4 bases. The CDR3 sequence is 15 residues long.

The chain joins TRBV9 to TRBJ2-1; unclear D gene. In germline, CDR1 is SGDLS, CDR2 YYNGEE. Trimming pared 0 bases from V and 8 bases from J, leaving 12 bases between. The CDR3 consists of 14 residues. The CDR3 coding sequence is TGTGCCAGCAGCGTAGCAGTCGTGGGCCATGAGCAGTTCTTC. Its protein is CASSVAVVGHEQFF.

CDR3 nucleotides: TGTGCCAGCAGCTTAGGTATTAGGTTGCGGGGGGATATCTACGAGCAGTACTTC. As protein: CASSLGIRLRGDIYEQYF. The gene calls are TRBV11-2 and TRBJ2-7; 8 bases match TRBD2. Trimming cost V 1 base and J 3 bases; bases outside gene matches: 14. The length of the CDR3 is 18 residues. Germline V gives CDR1 SGHAT, CDR2 FQNNGV.

V is TRBV9 and J is TRBJ2-5; 11 nucleotides match TRBD2. V lost 0 bases to trimming and J lost 3 bases; unmatched junction nucleotides: 10. Germline V lookup: CDR1 SGDLS, CDR2 YYNGEE. The CDR3 loop spans 18 amino acids. CDR3 sequence (DNA): TGTGCCAGCAGCGTAGGCAGTAGCGGGGGGGTCCTAAAAGAGACCCAGTACTTC. Residues: CASSVGSSGGVLKETQYF.

J is TRBJ2-3 and V is TRBV19, with D possibly being TRBD2 (5 bases). Trimming left V 1 base short and J 0 bases short, with 5 bases between. The CDR3 extends over 14 amino acids. The germline V gene has CDR1 LNHDA and CDR2 SQIVND (reference sequence). The CDR3 region is CASSIGTSTDTQYF. As DNA, the CDR3 is TGTGCCAGTAGTATAGGGACTAGCACAGATACGCAGTATTTT.

The V and J genes are TRBV11-2 and TRBJ1-1; D might be TRBD1 (6 bases). Trimming took 4 bases from V and 3 from J, leaving 9 bases between them. Germline V gives CDR1 SGHAT, CDR2 FQNNGV. The CDR3 covers 13 residues. As DNA, the CDR3 is TGTGCCAGCAGCTCAGGGGTGTACACTGAAGCTTTCTTT. Its protein is CASSSGVYTEAFF.

The chain combines TRBV6-1 with TRBJ2-5; 11 nucleotides agree with TRBD2. V shed 0 bases and J 4 bases; nucleotides not matched to a gene: 10. The CDR3 runs to 18 residues. Germline V gives CDR1 MNHNS, CDR2 SASEGT. The DNA for the CDR3 is TGTGCCAGCAGTGAAGCGCCGAAACTAGCGGGAGTGGCAGAGACCCAGTACTTC. The encoded protein is CASSEAPKLAGVAETQYF.

CDR3 region: CASSTGTGVGYGYTF. The CDR3 nucleotides are TGTGCCAGTAGTACGGGGACAGGCGTAGGCTATGGCTACACCTTC. The chain links TRBV19 to TRBJ1-2; 8 nucleotides align to TRBD1. J gave up 4 bases and V 4 bases, and 8 bases lay outside the gene matches. CDR1 is LNHDA and CDR2 is SQIVND in the germline V gene (reference sequence). The CDR3 is 15 residues long. Complete variable domain (other parts from reference TRBV19 and TRBJ1-2): DGGITQSPKYLFRKEGQNVTLSCEQNLNHDAMYWYRQDPGQGLRLIYYSQIVNDFQKGDIAEGYSVSREKKESFPLTVTSAQKNPTAFYLCASSTGTGVGYGYTFGSGTRLTVV.

This clone was seen a single time. CDR3: CASSLDRSYTEAFF. As DNA, the CDR3 is TGTGCCAGCAGTCTGGACAGGTCCTACACTGAAGCTTTCTTT. J is TRBJ1-1 and V is TRBV7-7; TRBD1 agrees at 7 bases. CDR1 and CDR2 (germline): SSHAT, FNYEAQ (reference sequence). The CDR3 spans 14 residues. With 6 bases clipped from V and 3 bases from J, the junction kept 7 bases outside the gene matches.

This sequence joins TRBV7-6 and TRBJ2-5; D possibly corresponds to TRBD2 (6 bases). This CDR3 region has 13 residues. V was pared by 8 bases and J by 4 bases, with 14 bases between. CDR1 is SGHVS and CDR2 is FNYEAQ in the germline V gene. The CDR3 reads CASEPGRGETQYF. CDR3 bases: TGTGCCAGCGAGCCTGGGCGGGGAGAGACCCAGTACTTC.

This clone was picked up a small number of times. The chain is built from TRBV27 and TRBJ1-5, with 12 positions matching TRBD1. With 1 base clipped from V and 6 bases from J, the junction kept 4 bases outside the gene matches. CDR3 length: 16 amino acids. Per the germline V gene, CDR1 is MNHEY and CDR2 is SMNVEV (reference sequence). In nucleotides, the CDR3 is TGTGCCAGCAGTTTATGGGGGACAGGGGGCCGTCAGCCCCAGCATTTT. Translating it yields CASSLWGTGGRQPQHF.

CDR3 in DNA: TGTGCCAGCAGTTCTAGCCTGGCTGACAATGAGCAGTTCTTC. Protein: CASSSSLADNEQFF. V gene TRBV6-5 combines with J gene TRBJ2-1; D perhaps matches TRBD2 (5 bases). Germline CDR1 reads MNHEY; CDR2 reads SVGAGI. The CDR3 has 14 residues. Trimming took off 4 bases at V and 5 bases at J, with 12 bases between the two ends.

DNA of the CDR3: TGTGCCATCACTCGTAACCGGGAGTGGGGGAGAGACACTGAAGCTTTCTTT. It codes for CAITRNREWGRDTEAFF. V is TRBV10-3 and J is TRBJ1-1; tentatively, D is TRBD1 (5 bases). The germline CDR1 and CDR2 sequences are ENHRY and SYGVKD. The CDR3 runs to 17 residues. V was pared by 7 bases and J by 3 bases, with 24 bases between.

V and J are TRBV9 and TRBJ1-6; D call uncertain. The CDR3 totals 14 residues. The V gene lost 0 bases and the J gene lost 8 bases, with 9 bases spanning the gap. Germline CDR1 SGDLS, CDR2 YYNGEE. The CDR3 here is CASSVGVQDSPLHF. CDR3 sequence (DNA): TGTGCCAGCAGCGTAGGGGTCCAGGATTCACCCCTCCACTTT.

The rearrangement uses TRBV28 and TRBJ2-2, with D tentatively TRBD2 (7 bases). Germline V gene data show CDR1 as MDHEN and CDR2 as SYDVKM. This CDR3 contains 15 residues. The V and J ends lost 6 bases and 6 bases respectively, with 17 bases between them. CDR3 DNA: TGTGCCAGCAGGGGGGGGACAACTTCCGCCGGGGAGCTGTTTTTT. This codes for CASRGGTTSAGELFF.

This clone is a singleton in its sample. CDR3 coding DNA: TGTGCCAGCAGCCCTGGGACTAGCGGGTACCAAGAGACCCAGTACTTC. It is translated as CASSPGTSGYQETQYF. The J gene is TRBJ2-5, the V gene TRBV3-1 (or the pseudogene TRBV3-2); 12 bases are shared with TRBD2. The length of the CDR3 is 16 residues. CDR1 is LGHDT, CDR2 YNNKEL, per germline (reference sequence). The junction had 3 bases not matched to a gene; V was cut back by 4 bases and J by 0 bases.

DNA for the CDR3: TGTGCCAGCAGCGTCGGACAATATAATTCACCCCTCCACTTT. It is translated as CASSVGQYNSPLHF. The chain recombines TRBV9 with TRBJ1-6; a possible D gene is TRBD1 (5 bases). Trimming pared 2 bases from V and 4 bases from J, leaving 7 bases between. The CDR3 runs 14 residues. Germline CDR1 reads SGDLS; CDR2 reads YYNGEE.

This rearrangement joins TRBV9 to TRBJ2-5; possibly TRBD2 for D (5 bases). CDR3 length: 13 amino acids. Germline loops: CDR1 SGDLS, CDR2 YYNGEE. The V end was cut by 3 bases, the J end by 3 bases, with 9 bases between. The CDR3 spells CASSAGLKETQYF. DNA for the CDR3: TGTGCCAGCAGCGCGGGGTTGAAAGAGACCCAGTACTTC.